These T cell receptor beta chains were read from a single sample in a study of shared clonotypes between healthy human individuals. Some clones are missing from TCRdb's copy, which holds only in-frame ones; the method was immunoSEQ multiplex PCR. The sample shows around 600,000 clones, 95% to 98% of them seen only once. The sample consisted of naive CD4+ T cells sorted from blood. The receptors were gathered from a woman between 25 and 40 years old in good health. Each CDR3 is given with its conserved first and last residue. D genes are given only for firm matches.

TRBV28 TRBD2 CASRTSSGRRYEQYF
TRBV27 - CASSLSKLFQETQYF
TRBV18 - CASSPQTGTPNEQFF
TRBV11-2 - CASSRREKLFF
TRBV7-9 TRBD1 CASSLRTGNYGYTF
TRBV11-1 - CASSPGQSYEQYF
TRBV27 - CASSLWYRGTDTQYF
TRBV30 TRBD2 CAWSAGLAGGLDEQFF
TRBV7-8 TRBD1 CASGVGQGWTGELFF
TRBV27 - CASSLGAGYGYTF
TRBV2 TRBD1 CASSRDSSNQPQHF
TRBV27 - CASSLILAPSTDTQYF
TRBV6-4 - CASLGGVTGYSNQPQHF
TRBV7-8 - CASSFPSTDTQYF
TRBV27 - CASTSLQGSADTQYF
TRBV30 - CAWRNPIKEGHSYEQYF
TRBV10-1 TRBD2 CASTPGLAGTEQFF
TRBV18 TRBD2 CASSLLPAGWVQETQYF
TRBV9 - CASTPVGKSTDTQYF
TRBV5-4 - CASSQEGLQETQYF
TRBV7-2 TRBD2 CASSSGTSAPYEQYF
TRBV11-3 TRBD2 CASSLGVPAGRTDTQYF
TRBV6-6 - CASSYQDWGNEQFF
TRBV5-4 - CASSLVSGTEAFF
TRBV18 - CASSQQAGEKLFF
TRBV28 - CASSLLRARTGELFF
TRBV30 - CAGKGPTVTGNTIYF
TRBV20-1 - CSIDLTDTQYF
TRBV6-1 TRBD1 CASSEDFGTGGPQPQHF
TRBV14 TRBD2 CASSQENGLSGTEQFF
TRBV27 - CASSLSGDRSFF
TRBV6-5 - CASSGSGFHGYTF
TRBV29-1 - CSVEGYLSTDTQYF
TRBV11-3 - CASSSREGTGELFF
TRBV13 - CASSPPPGGSGNIQYF
TRBV28 - CASSGGTEDYGYTF
TRBV7-8 - CAGDIGYEQYF
TRBV28 TRBD1 CASSRPAARTGDGYTF
TRBV19 TRBD2 CATRTSGEYEQYF
TRBV5-1 - CASSLTLGTEAFF
TRBV19 TRBD2 CASSIWLAGRDEQFF
TRBV28 TRBD1 CASSLQGTAQYF
TRBV28 - CASSPPLGPGFWDTQYF
TRBV5-1 TRBD1 CASSLGGQRYVLAGNTIYF
TRBV19 TRBD2 CASRDYSGSSGANVLTF
TRBV5-4 - CASSRQISAQETQYF
TRBV28 - CASSFVAAQSSYEQYF
TRBV2 - CASFGANTEAFF
TRBV10-3 TRBD1 CAIKGQGSGNTIYF
TRBV2 TRBD1 CASTGQSNQPQHF
TRBV10-3 - CAIIRELVDNEQFF
TRBV27 TRBD2 CASSLWAGGAQATEQFF
TRBV5-8 - CASSLEIGNTIYF
TRBV30 TRBD1 CACVWTGGLGTEAFF
TRBV2 TRBD1 CASGGDRGEEKLFF
TRBV2 TRBD1 CASRGTGRGSPLHF
TRBV19 - CASSIGQGMNTEAFF
TRBV28 - CASIGSTRGFGPQHF